Reported below is one TCR beta chain. The antigen is not known. The data stem from a study of T cell repertoires in cytomegalovirus infection. As for the study in general: Indicated by public TCR beta signatures were CMV infection and matching HLA type.

The CDR3 sequence is 13 residues long. The germline V gene has CDR1 DFQATT and CDR2 SNEGSKA (reference sequence). Trimming removed 7 bases at V and 4 bases at J, with 17 bases between. Each CDR3 protein is one row after TCRdb ran MiXCR on the reads. The table lists about 890,000 distinct CDR3 sequences, approximately 31% of them singletons. This clonotype originated in a human donor in good health (CMV status not recorded). Some clones in this sample may be carry-over from other donors' samples. Sample: cultured CD8+ T cells from PBMCs, taken from culture after CMV antigen stimulation. This chain links TRBV20-1 with TRBJ2-7, with no clear D. CDR3 protein: CSVIGPFGYEQYF. DNA for the CDR3: TGCAGTGTGATCGGACCTTTCGGGTACGAGCAGTACTTC.